The TCR beta chain described here comes from a study of blood T cells in healthy people across ages. This clonotype has only one observation. The target antigen is unknown. Study-level results: Naive CD4+ cells and diversity were both higher in long-lived donors than in aged donors. Strongly correlated with naive T cell percentage was TCR beta diversity. Getting older went along with TCR beta diversity per million T cells dropping roughly linearly.

Alongside a J-beta primer mix, a sample-barcoded 5' primer served in a second PCR lasting about 6 to 11 cycles. From the 5' RACE reads, TCRdb called clonotypes with MiXCR, one entry per CDR3 protein. In the table there are 1.4 million to 1.5 million distinct CDR3 sequences, roughly 40% of which are singletons. This sequence was found in a woman younger than 30 in good health. The material sequenced was blood.

CDR3 bases: TGCAGCGTTGGTGGGGAGGACTATGGCTACACCTTC. The encoded protein is CSVGGEDYGYTF. This rearrangement joins TRBV29-1 to TRBJ1-2; D unresolved. Trimming pared 4 bases from V and 3 bases from J, leaving 9 bases between. The CDR3 spans 12 residues. Germline loops: CDR1 SQVTM, CDR2 ANQGSEA. Full variable domain (remainder filled in from reference TRBV29-1 and TRBJ1-2): SAVISQKPSRDICQRGTSLTIQCQVDSQVTMMFWYRQQPGQSLTLIATANQGSEATYESGFVIDKFPISRPNLTFSTLTVSNMSPEDSSIYLCSVGGEDYGYTFGSGTRLTVV.